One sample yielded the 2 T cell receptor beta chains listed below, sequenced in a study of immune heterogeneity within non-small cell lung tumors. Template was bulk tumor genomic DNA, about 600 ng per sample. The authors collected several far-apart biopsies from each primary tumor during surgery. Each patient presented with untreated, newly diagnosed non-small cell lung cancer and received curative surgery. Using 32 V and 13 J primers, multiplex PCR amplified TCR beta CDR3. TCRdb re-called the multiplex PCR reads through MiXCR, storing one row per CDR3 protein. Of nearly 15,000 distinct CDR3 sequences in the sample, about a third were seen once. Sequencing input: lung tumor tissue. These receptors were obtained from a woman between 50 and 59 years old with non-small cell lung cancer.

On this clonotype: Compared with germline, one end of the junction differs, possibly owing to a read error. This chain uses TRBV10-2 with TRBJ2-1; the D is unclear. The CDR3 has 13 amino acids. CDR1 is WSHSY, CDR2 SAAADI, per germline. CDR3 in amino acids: CASSEYAYNEQLF. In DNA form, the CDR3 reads TGCGCCAGCAGTGAGTACGCTTACAATGAGCAGCTCTTC.

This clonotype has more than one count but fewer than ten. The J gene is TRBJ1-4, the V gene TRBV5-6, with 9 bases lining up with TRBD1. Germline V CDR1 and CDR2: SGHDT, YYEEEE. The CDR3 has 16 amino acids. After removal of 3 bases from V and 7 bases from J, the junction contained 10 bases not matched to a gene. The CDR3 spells CASSSEQDRGIEKLFF. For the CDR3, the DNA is TGTGCCAGCAGCTCAGAGCAGGACAGGGGCATTGAAAAACTGTTTTTT.